This is a list of T cell receptor beta chains from one sample in a study of blood T cell repertoires in COVID-19. TCRdb keeps only in-frame clones here, not all; method: immunoSEQ multiplex PCR. The table has about 89,000 clones, about 85% seen once. Input material: peripheral blood. These TCRs come from a male donor with acute or convalescent COVID-19. CDR3s include the opening cysteine and the closing phenylalanine or tryptophan. A D gene is named only where the DNA matches it firmly. For some rows the clone size is stated as once, few or many, or as a class when expanded; others skip it.

abundance,j_gene,d_gene,v_gene,CDR3nt,CDR3aa
.,TRBJ2-2,.,TRBV7-6,TGTGCCAGCAGCCAGTCAACTAAGAACACCGGGGAGCTGTTTTTT,CASSQSTKNTGELFF
.,TRBJ2-3,.,TRBV5-1,TGCGCCAGCAGCTTGTCAGGGGACAGCACAGATACGCAGTATTTT,CASSLSGDSTDTQYF
.,TRBJ2-6,.,TRBV19,TGTGCCAGTAGTCTACAGGCTGGGGCCAACGTCCTGACTTTC,CASSLQAGANVLTF
few,TRBJ2-1,TRBD2,TRBV5-1,TGCGCCAGCAGCTGGACTAGCGGGGGGGCGTCCTACAATGAGCAGTTCTTC,CASSWTSGGASYNEQFF
.,TRBJ2-5,TRBD1,TRBV18,TGTGCCAGCTCTCAGGACAGGGGGAGAGAAGAGACCCAGTACTTC,CASSQDRGREETQYF
.,TRBJ1-5,TRBD1,TRBV24-1,TGTGCCACCAGTGACCACGCTGGGACAGGGGATCAGCCCCAGCATTTT,CATSDHAGTGDQPQHF
.,TRBJ1-5,.,TRBV28,TGTGCCACCCGCGTAGTCAGGGGACATCAGCCCCAGCATTTT,CATRVVRGHQPQHF
.,TRBJ1-2,TRBD1,TRBV11-2,TGTGCCAGCAGCTTAGTCCCGCCAGGACAGGGGATGGTACGTGGCTACACCTTC,CASSLVPPGQGMVRGYTF
.,TRBJ2-2,TRBD1,TRBV4-1,TGCGCCAGCAGCCCCCGGGACAGGGAAAACACCGGGGAGCTGTTTTTT,CASSPRDRENTGELFF
.,TRBJ2-3,.,TRBV6-5,TGTGCCAGCACGGTGGGGCGCAGCACAGATACGCAGTATTTT,CASTVGRSTDTQYF
.,TRBJ2-7,.,TRBV20-1,TGCAGTGCTAGTGATCCAGGGGAGTACGAGCAGTACTTC,CSASDPGEYEQYF
.,TRBJ1-1,.,TRBV18,TGTGCCAGCTCACCAGGGAGCGGCACTGAAGCTTTCTTT,CASSPGSGTEAFF
once,TRBJ1-5,TRBD1,TRBV29-1,TGCAGCGTCCAGACAGGGGGGGATCAGCCCCAGCATTTT,CSVQTGGDQPQHF
.,TRBJ1-1,TRBD1,TRBV5-4,TGTGCCAGCAGCTTGGGGGACAGAAAGACTGAAGCTTTCTTT,CASSLGDRKTEAFF
.,TRBJ2-6,.,TRBV14,TGTGCCAGCAGCCAATTCCGGGTACCGGGGGCCAACGTCCTGACTTTC,CASSQFRVPGANVLTF
.,TRBJ2-7,.,TRBV6-4,TGTGCCAGCATTAGGAGCCCCTACGAGCAGTACTTC,CASIRSPYEQYF
few,TRBJ1-4,.,TRBV19,TGTGCCAGTAGTACGGCCACAGGCCTAACTAATGAAAAACTGTTTTTT,CASSTATGLTNEKLFF
.,TRBJ1-2,TRBD1,TRBV2,TGTGCCAGCAGTCAAGGCCGGACAGGGTTTGACTATGGCTACACCTTC,CASSQGRTGFDYGYTF
.,TRBJ2-7,.,TRBV30,TGTGCCTGGACAGCGAGCTCCTACGAGCAGTACTTC,CAWTASSYEQYF
.,TRBJ1-1,TRBD1,TRBV7-2,TGTGCCAGCAGCCCTAGAGAGGGACAGGGGGCTCGAAACACTGAAGCTTTCTTT,CASSPREGQGARNTEAFF